This T cell receptor beta chain was retrieved from a study of Ad26.COV2.S vaccination and SARS-CoV-2 variants. As for the study in general: Enrollment placed the donor in the COV1001 Ad26.COV2.S trial arm. Ad26.COV2.S was injected intramuscularly once or twice, 56 days apart. Regarding the study as a whole: Breadth of non-spike TCRs did not differ between vaccinees and placebo recipients. Post-vaccination spike-specific CD8+ and CD4+ T cell responses reportedly had substantial breadth.

Trimming cost V 1 base and J 3 bases, with 6 bases left between them. The CDR3 totals 13 residues. This clone was counted a few times. Its target is not known. The method was immunoSEQ multiplex PCR; TCRdb's version includes in-frame clones alone and lacks a portion of them. The sample has approximately 300,000 clones, around four fifths seen once. Treatment indicated: around 19 received Ad26.COV2.S at low or high dose, single or two shots; about 5 received placebo; per-sample allocation not given. Day 63 after the first vaccine or placebo injection was the time point for sampling. This TCR was sampled from a person aged 18-60 years who received the Ad26.COV2.S COVID-19 vaccine or a placebo. This sample comprised peripheral blood, obtained in a trial of Ad26.COV2.S vaccine versus placebo. The V and J genes are TRBV12-3 or TRBV12-4 and TRBJ1-1; D remains ambiguous. CDR3 coding DNA: TGTGCCAGCAGTTTAGGATTTCACACTGAAGCTTTCTTT. Its protein product is CASSLGFHTEAFF.